The source of this TCR beta chain is a study of blood T cell repertoires in COVID-19 (dated by TCRdb to 2018 to 2020). Regarding the study in general: Samples from collaborators originated in the United States, Italy and Spain and spanned both the acute and convalescent phases of COVID-19. Subjects who had been exposed to COVID-19, were actively infected with it, or had recovered from it provided the deeply sampled blood TCRbeta repertoires that made up the dataset. The samples were drawn from the first 160 participants of the ongoing ImmuneRACE study and from over 950 subjects provided by 6 global collaborators. The repertoires were made available in a free public database intended to serve as a resource for research on the immune response to SARS-CoV-2. The sample metadata nearly always contained a de-identified subject ID, COVID-19 status, age in years and sex. Where available, HLA class I and class II types were obtained from metadata supplied by the sample provider rather than from assay-based typing. The material from the prospective study consisted of cDNA or gDNA derived from T cells, B-cell-depleted T cells, or PBMCs.

Paper-wide results and their limitations: How much clinical and demographic metadata was included differed by source and by participant, and the metadata was provided uncurated.

The collaborating institutions used their own protocols to collect whole blood in K2EDTA tubes. For TCRbeta analysis, collaborator samples were shipped as frozen whole blood, as isolated PBMCs, or as DNA extracted from either sample type. CDR1 and CDR2 are drawn from the germline V gene: MNHNS, SASEGT. V loses 0 bases of germline sequence and J loses 7 bases, and the interval between the two ends is 4 bases. From cysteine to phenylalanine, the CDR3 is 13 amino acids long. The kept DNA is CDR3 alone, 39 bases in frame from the first base. Remarks on this clone: The specificity of this receptor is unknown. It has no much larger one-base neighbor in the sample; base qualities were not kept.

TCRbeta CDR3 regions were amplified from genomic DNA using the immunoSEQ Assay, a bias-controlled multiplex PCR. The authors' pipeline ran thus. The number of nucleated cells in each sample was estimated by amplification of reference gene primers within the assay. To quantify the absolute abundance of each unique TCRbeta CDR3 rearrangement, sequence reads were collapsed and filtered. For each sample, productive Simpson clonality was calculated by taking the square root of Simpson's diversity index across productive rearrangements. TCRdb limited this immuneACCESS table to in-frame rearrangements with V and J called. A share of clones is missing; checked studies link under half to unresolved V genes, and the rest is unexplained. Clone size and V and J calls were adopted from that table, with D and trimming inferred from the DNA. The sample profile shows 130,000 to 150,000 clones; around 87% of them were found once. The ten largest clones add up to roughly 6.1% of the sample.

The chain joins TRBV6-1 to TRBJ1-6, with the D segment identity uncertain. The sample consisted of peripheral blood. This TCR was recovered from a man older than 75 with acute or convalescent COVID-19. The CDR3 protein is CASSEAQNSPLHF. The DNA sequence reads TGTGCCAGCAGTGAAGCTCAAAATTCACCCCTCCACTTT.